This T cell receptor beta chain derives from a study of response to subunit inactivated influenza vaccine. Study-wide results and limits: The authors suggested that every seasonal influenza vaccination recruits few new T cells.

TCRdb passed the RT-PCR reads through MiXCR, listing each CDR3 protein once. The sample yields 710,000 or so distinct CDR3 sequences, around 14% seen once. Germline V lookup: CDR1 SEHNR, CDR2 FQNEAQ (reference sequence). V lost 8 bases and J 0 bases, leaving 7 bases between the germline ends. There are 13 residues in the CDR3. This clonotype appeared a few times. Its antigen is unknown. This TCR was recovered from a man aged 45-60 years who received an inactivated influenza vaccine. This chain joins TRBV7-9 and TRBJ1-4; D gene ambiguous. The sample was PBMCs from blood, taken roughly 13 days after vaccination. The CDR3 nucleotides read TGTGCCAGCTCGTATTCAACTAATGAAAAACTGTTTTTT. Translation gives CASSYSTNEKLFF.